This TCR beta chain comes out of a study of T cells in localized non-small cell lung cancer. Libraries were prepared by immunoSEQ multiplex PCR; TCRdb keeps only in-frame clonotypes and omits some of them. The top ten hold 6.5% to 8% of the sample, which has 28,000 or so clones, roughly 90% seen once. Germline V gene sequence: CDR1 SGHKS, CDR2 YYEKEE (reference sequence). Trimming stripped 0 bases from V and 6 bases from J, with 12 bases between. The CDR3 extends over 15 amino acids. The sample in question was peripheral blood, obtained before any cancer treatment. This chain joins TRBV5-5 and TRBJ2-2; perhaps D is TRBD1 or TRBD2 (5 bases each). The sequence was obtained from a male donor at least 60 years old with stage I lung adenocarcinoma. The CDR3 nucleotides are TGTGCCAGCAGCTTGGCTGGGACGACCGCCGGGGAGCTGTTTTTT. Amino acid sequence: CASSLAGTTAGELFF.